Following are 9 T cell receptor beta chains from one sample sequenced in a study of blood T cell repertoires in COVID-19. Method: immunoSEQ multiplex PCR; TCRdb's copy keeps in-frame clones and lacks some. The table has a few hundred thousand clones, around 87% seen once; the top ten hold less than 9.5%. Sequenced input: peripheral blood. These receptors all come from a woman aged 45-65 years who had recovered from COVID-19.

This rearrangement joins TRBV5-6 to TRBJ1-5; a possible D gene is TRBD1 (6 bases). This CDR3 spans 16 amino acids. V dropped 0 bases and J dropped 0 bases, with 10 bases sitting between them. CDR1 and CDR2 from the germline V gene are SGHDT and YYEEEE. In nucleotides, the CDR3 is TGTGCCAGCAGCTTGGGGGGGGGCTATAGCAATCAGCCCCAGCATTTT. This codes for CASSLGGGYSNQPQHF. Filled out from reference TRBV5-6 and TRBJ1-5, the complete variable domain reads DAGVTQSPTHLIKTRGQQVTLRCSPKSGHDTVSWYQQALGQGPQFIFQYYEEEERQRGNFPDRFSGHQFPNYSSELNVNALLLGDSALYLCASSLGGGYSNQPQHFGDGTRLSIL.

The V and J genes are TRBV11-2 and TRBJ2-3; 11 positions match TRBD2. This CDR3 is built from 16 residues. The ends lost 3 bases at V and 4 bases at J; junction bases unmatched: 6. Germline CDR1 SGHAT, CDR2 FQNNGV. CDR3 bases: TGTGCCAGCAGCTTTTTAGCGGGAGGGCCCCCAGATACGCAGTATTTT. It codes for CASSFLAGGPPDTQYF.

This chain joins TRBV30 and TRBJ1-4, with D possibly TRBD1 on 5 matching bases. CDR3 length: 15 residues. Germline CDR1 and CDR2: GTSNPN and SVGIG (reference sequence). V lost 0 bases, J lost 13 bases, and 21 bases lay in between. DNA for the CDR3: TGTGCCTGGAGTGTAAGCCCAGGTGACACAGGTGGACTGTTTTTT. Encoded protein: CAWSVSPGDTGGLFF.

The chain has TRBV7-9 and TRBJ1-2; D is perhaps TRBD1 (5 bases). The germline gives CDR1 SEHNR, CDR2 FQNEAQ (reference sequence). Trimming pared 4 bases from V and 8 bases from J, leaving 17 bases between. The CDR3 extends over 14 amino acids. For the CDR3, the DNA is TGTGCCAGCAGCTCCTTGGGTACAGGCCGAGGCTACACCTTC. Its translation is CASSSLGTGRGYTF. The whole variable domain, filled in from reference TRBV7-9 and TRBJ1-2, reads DTGVSQNPRHKITKRGQNVTFRCDPISEHNRLYWYRQTLGQGPEFLTYFQNEAQLEKSRLLSDRFSAERPKGSFSTLEIQRTEQGDSAMYLCASSSLGTGRGYTFGSGTRLTVV.

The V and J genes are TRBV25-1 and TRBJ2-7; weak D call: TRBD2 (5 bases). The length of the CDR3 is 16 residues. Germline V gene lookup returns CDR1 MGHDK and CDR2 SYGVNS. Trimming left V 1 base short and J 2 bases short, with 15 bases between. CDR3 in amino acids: CASSESPYPGTYEQYF. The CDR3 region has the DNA TGTGCCAGCAGTGAATCTCCCTACCCGGGGACCTACGAGCAGTACTTC.

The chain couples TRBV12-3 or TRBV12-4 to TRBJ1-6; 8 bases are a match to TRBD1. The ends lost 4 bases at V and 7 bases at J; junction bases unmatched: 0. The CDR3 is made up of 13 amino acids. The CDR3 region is CASSYRGNSPLHF. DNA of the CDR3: TGTGCCAGCAGTTACAGGGGGAATTCACCCCTCCACTTT.

CDR3 amino acids: CASSSRTGSETQYF. The CDR3 DNA reads TGTGCCAGCAGCTCACGAACAGGATCAGAGACCCAGTACTTC. V is TRBV7-8 and J is TRBJ2-5, with a possible D match to TRBD1 (5 bases). The CDR3 contains 14 residues. V lost 4 bases to trimming and J lost 4 bases, with 13 bases between them. Per the germline V gene, CDR1 is SGHVS and CDR2 is FQNEAQ.

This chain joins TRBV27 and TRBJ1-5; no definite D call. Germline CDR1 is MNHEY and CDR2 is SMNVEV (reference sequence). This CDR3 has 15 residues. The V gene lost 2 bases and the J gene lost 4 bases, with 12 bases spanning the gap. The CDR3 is CASSLRTSGNQPQHF. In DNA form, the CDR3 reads TGTGCCAGCAGTTTAAGGACTTCGGGGAATCAGCCCCAGCATTTT.

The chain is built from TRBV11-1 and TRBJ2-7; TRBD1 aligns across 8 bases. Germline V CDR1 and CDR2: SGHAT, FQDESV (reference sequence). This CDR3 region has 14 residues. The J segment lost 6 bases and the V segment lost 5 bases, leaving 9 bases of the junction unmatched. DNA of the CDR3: TGTGCCAGCAGCCCCCGGACAGGGCGGATCGAGCAGTACTTC. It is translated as CASSPRTGRIEQYF.